This passage covers 14 T cell receptor beta chains from one sample sequenced in a study of shared clonotypes between healthy human individuals. Measured with immunoSEQ multiplex PCR; TCRdb has only the in-frame clones, and not every one. The sample holds 470,000 or so clones; 70% to 80% are singletons and the top ten take 12%. Sequencing used PBMCs. These receptors came from a woman aged 35 to 49 in good health. Some clones in this sample may be carry-over from other donors' samples.

J is TRBJ2-7 and V is TRBV19, with 9 bases that match TRBD1. J lost 3 bases, V lost 5 bases, and 5 bases had no gene match. The CDR3 has 14 residues. Germline V CDR1 and CDR2: LNHDA, SQIVND (reference sequence). The CDR3 DNA reads TGTGCCAGTAGTCAACAGGGGGCCTTCTACGAGCAGTACTTC. The encoded protein is CASSQQGAFYEQYF.

This clone was counted a single time. The CDR3 region is CASSLGGQTQETQYF. The CDR3 bases are TGTGCCAGCAGCTTAGGGGGACAGACCCAAGAGACCCAGTACTTC. The chain uses TRBV11-2 and TRBJ2-5, with TRBD1 identical over 7 bases. The junction had 3 bases not matched to a gene; V was cut back by 1 base and J by 1 base. The CDR3 length is 15 residues. The germline gives CDR1 SGHAT, CDR2 FQNNGV.

The rearrangement uses TRBV5-4 and TRBJ1-1; tentative D call: TRBD1 (6 bases). CDR3 length: 14 amino acids. In germline, CDR1 is SGHNT, CDR2 YYREEE (reference sequence). Deletions cut 4 bases from V and 5 bases from J, with 15 bases between. This chain's CDR3 is CASSNTGLYTEAFF. DNA for the CDR3: TGTGCCAGCAGCAATACAGGGTTGTATACTGAAGCTTTCTTT.

The chain is built from TRBV4-3 and TRBJ2-1, with TRBD2 as a possible D gene (5 bases). The CDR3 sequence is 14 residues long. The V end was cut by 1 base, the J end by 7 bases, with 11 bases between. CDR1 and CDR2 (germline): LGHNA, YSLEER. This chain's CDR3 is CASSQAGSGNEQFF. As DNA, the CDR3 is TGCGCCAGCAGCCAAGCGGGATCGGGGAATGAGCAGTTCTTC.

This clone was found many times. The chain recombines TRBV25-1 with TRBJ1-5, with D tentatively TRBD1 (5 bases). CDR3 length equals 15 residues. Trimming pared 4 bases from V and 6 bases from J, leaving 16 bases between. Germline V gives CDR1 MGHDK, CDR2 SYGVNS. CDR3 in amino acids: CASSGAQGFTQPQHF. CDR3 DNA sequence: TGTGCCAGCAGTGGGGCCCAGGGATTTACTCAGCCCCAGCATTTT.

J is TRBJ1-1 and V is TRBV9, with D hard to call. This CDR3 is 14 amino acids long. The germline V gene encodes CDR1 SGDLS and CDR2 YYNGEE. V gave up 3 bases and J gave up 1 base, with 10 bases separating them. The DNA of the CDR3 is TGTGCCAGCAGCGGACTCCAGAGGAACACTGAAGCTTTCTTT. It encodes CASSGLQRNTEAFF.

The chain has TRBV11-2 and TRBJ2-5, with TRBD2 as a possible D gene (5 bases). Germline V lookup: CDR1 SGHAT, CDR2 FQNNGV. V shed 5 bases and J shed 2 bases, with 21 bases lying between them. There are 17 residues in the CDR3. The CDR3 reads CASSPVWRPRRQETQYF. The CDR3 bases are TGTGCCAGCAGCCCGGTCTGGCGGCCCAGGAGGCAAGAGACCCAGTACTTC. Full variable domain (remainder filled in from reference TRBV11-2 and TRBJ2-5): EAGVAQSPRYKIIEKRQSVAFWCNPISGHATLYWYQQILGQGPKLLIQFQNNGVVDDSQLPKDRFSAERLKGVDSTLKIQPAKLEDSAVYLCASSPVWRPRRQETQYFGPGTRLLVL.

V is TRBV2 and J is TRBJ1-3; 7 bases align to TRBD1. The V and J ends lost 3 bases and 4 bases, in that order; junction bases with no gene match: 6. Germline V gives CDR1 SNHLY, CDR2 FYNNEI. The CDR3 contains 15 residues. In nucleotides, the CDR3 is TGTGCCAGCAGTGACGGCAGGGGGAGAGGAAACACCATATATTTT. Translated: CASSDGRGRGNTIYF.

This sequence joins TRBV6-6 and TRBJ2-2; D assignment may be TRBD1 or TRBD2 (5 bases each). CDR3 length equals 14 residues. Per germline, CDR1 MNHNY and CDR2 SVGAGI (reference sequence). V lost 7 bases and J 4 bases, leaving 13 bases between the germline ends. The CDR3 loop is CASKEGSSTGELFF. Written as DNA, the CDR3 is TGTGCCAGCAAAGAGGGGAGTAGCACCGGGGAGCTGTTTTTT.

This clone was counted between two and nine times. The V and J genes are TRBV9 and TRBJ2-1; TRBD2 agrees at 11 bases. The CDR3 runs 15 residues. Germline loops: CDR1 SGDLS, CDR2 YYNGEE. After removal of 1 base from V and 6 bases from J, the junction contained 3 bases not matched to a gene. CDR3 residues: CASSVSLAGGNEQFF. The CDR3 DNA sequence: TGTGCCAGCAGCGTAAGTCTAGCGGGAGGCAATGAGCAGTTCTTC.

V and J are TRBV30 and TRBJ2-7; D unclear. Germline assignment: CDR1 GTSNPN and CDR2 SVGIG (reference sequence). The CDR3 has 12 residues. Trimming shortened V by 4 bases and J by 0 bases, and 7 bases separated the two germline ends. CDR3 sequence: CAWTGSSYEQYF. Here the CDR3 DNA reads TGTGCCTGGACGGGCAGCTCCTACGAGCAGTACTTC.

The chain combines TRBV10-3 with TRBJ2-7; tentative D call: TRBD1 (5 bases). This CDR3 is 13 amino acids long. The V end lost 2 bases, the J end lost 4 bases, and 9 bases lay between the germline ends. Germline V CDR1 and CDR2: ENHRY, SYGVKD. CDR3 DNA sequence: TGTGCCATCAGTGAGGACAGACAGTACGAGCAGTACTTC. This codes for CAISEDRQYEQYF.

CDR3: CASSFQGSTGELFF. Written as DNA, the CDR3 is TGTGCCAGCAGCTTCCAGGGTTCCACCGGGGAGCTGTTTTTT. This rearrangement joins TRBV7-3 to TRBJ2-2; a possible D gene is TRBD1 (5 bases). Germline lookup yields CDR1 SGHTA and CDR2 FQGTGA. Deletions cut 3 bases from V and 4 bases from J, with 9 bases between. The CDR3 spans 14 residues.

Notes on this clone: Other DNA variants within this sample encode the same CDR3. This chain connects TRBV30 to TRBJ1-4, with a tentative D call TRBD1 (5 bases). Between the trimmed V and J ends, which lost 5 bases and 4 bases, there was a span of 14 bases. CDR1 and CDR2 (germline): GTSNPN, SVGIG (reference sequence). The CDR3 consists of 14 residues. CDR3 DNA: TGTGCCTGGGCACCCGGGGCTTTTAATGAAAAACTGTTTTTT. Translated, it gives CAWAPGAFNEKLFF.